This T cell receptor beta chain was captured by sequencing in a study of T-cell memory formation after mild COVID-19. The V and J ends lost 1 base and 9 bases respectively, with 13 bases between them. The CDR3 is 14 amino acids. Looked up from germline, CDR1 is SNHLY and CDR2 is FYNNEI. TCRdb used MiXCR to reprocess the 5' RACE reads, holding one entry per CDR3 protein. The sample lists 200,000 to 250,000 distinct CDR3 sequences, 15% to 17% occurring once. The rearrangement links TRBV2 to TRBJ2-4; the D gene is possibly TRBD1 (6 bases). Material: PBMCs or a T cell subset sorted from them (not recorded which). The sequence derives from an adult woman who had mild COVID-19 (a few samples of this study predate the infection). Cell type and time point are not known. For the CDR3, the DNA is TGTGCCAGCAGTGAAGGGGGCCTAGGGGGCATTCAGTACTTC. Its translation is CASSEGGLGGIQYF.